This TCR beta chain comes out of a study of cytomegalovirus exposure and HLA in healthy donors. Regarding the study as a whole: A later analysis showed that HLA-associated TCR beta chains had undergone more clonal expansion than equally common others. TCR association rates varied by HLA locus in a later analysis, with DRB1 highest and HLA-C lowest. While the bulk of TCR sequences proved rare, some public TCRs turned up in many donors.

Turning to this clone: Its antigen is currently unknown.

Germline CDR1 and CDR2: SGHKS and YYEKEE (reference sequence). V was pared by 4 bases and J by 0 bases, with 14 bases between. The CDR3 consists of 15 residues. Primers for the PCR totalled 60 Vbeta and 13 Jbeta. Profiled with immunoSEQ multiplex PCR; TCRdb holds only in-frame clones, not every one. The table lists approximately 280,000 clones, about nine tenths of them singletons. The specimen was PBMCs. This sequence originates from a man in his forties in good health and CMV-seropositive. The V gene is TRBV5-5, the J gene TRBJ2-7; no definite D call. DNA of the CDR3: TGTGCCAGCAGCCCCCGCCCGGTGAACTCCTACGAGCAGTACTTC. It is translated as CASSPRPVNSYEQYF.